The 25 T cell receptor beta chains below all came from one sample that was sequenced in a study of blood T cell repertoires in COVID-19. Produced via immunoSEQ multiplex PCR; TCRdb's table is partial and in-frame only. This sample has roughly 230,000 clones, with roughly 91% found just once. The specimen was peripheral blood. All receptors come from a man aged 25-45 years with COVID-19, enrolled during active disease.

The chain is built from TRBV30 and TRBJ2-1; TRBD2 agrees at 7 bases. Trimming at V came to 0 bases and at J to 12 bases, leaving 8 bases not matched to a gene. The CDR3 is 13 residues long. CDR1 and CDR2 from the germline V gene are GTSNPN and SVGIG (reference sequence). CDR3 nucleotides: TGTGCCTGGAGTGTGGGGGACGGCGGGGGGCAGTTCTTC. Translation: CAWSVGDGGGQFF.

This chain joins TRBV7-9 and TRBJ1-2, with D tentatively TRBD1 (5 bases). The V end lost 2 bases, the J end lost 5 bases, and 6 bases lay between the germline ends. The CDR3 length is 12 residues. The V gene's germline CDR1 is SEHNR and CDR2 FQNEAQ (reference sequence). The DNA for the CDR3 is TGTGCCAGCAGCTTACAGGGTTATGGCTACACCTTC. This gives the protein CASSLQGYGYTF.

The V and J genes are TRBV18 and TRBJ1-1; D is unresolved. Trimming removed 0 bases from V and 5 bases from J, with 16 bases in between. Germline CDR1 KGHSH, CDR2 LQKENI. CDR3 length equals 16 residues. The CDR3 DNA sequence: TGTGCCAGCTCACCACCGGTGAAAGCGGAGCGGACTGAAGCTTTCTTT. It is translated as CASSPPVKAERTEAFF.

This chain joins TRBV6-6 and TRBJ1-5, with 7 bases matching TRBD1. V was pared by 2 bases and J by 3 bases, with 1 base of the junction left unmatched. The CDR3 is made up of 14 amino acids. CDR1 and CDR2 (germline): MNHNY, SVGAGI (reference sequence). The CDR3 DNA reads as TGTGCCAGCAGTTACGACAGGGCCAATCAGCCCCAGCATTTT. This gives the protein CASSYDRANQPQHF.

This clone was observed once. This rearrangement joins TRBV15 to TRBJ1-3; D unclear. The CDR3 consists of 14 residues. CDR1 is LNHNV and CDR2 is YYDKDF in the germline V gene (reference sequence). V was cut by 0 bases and J by 2 bases, with 5 bases left in between. In DNA form, the CDR3 reads TGTGCCACCAGCAGAGACTCAGCTGGAAACACCATATATTTT. It yields the protein CATSRDSAGNTIYF.

The chain joins TRBV19 to TRBJ2-7; TRBD1 is a possible D gene (6 bases). This CDR3 comprises 14 residues. V was pared by 1 base and J by 2 bases, with 9 bases between. Germline assignment: CDR1 LNHDA and CDR2 SQIVND (reference sequence). CDR3 in DNA: TGTGCCAGTAGTATAGGACAGGCCCCCTACGAGCAGTACTTC. Encoded protein: CASSIGQAPYEQYF.

V usage is TRBV3-1 (or the pseudogene TRBV3-2) and J usage is TRBJ2-5; 7 bases agree with TRBD1. The CDR3 has 14 residues. The ends lost 4 bases at V and 3 bases at J; junction bases unmatched: 5. Germline CDR1 LGHDT, CDR2 YNNKEL (reference sequence). The CDR3 DNA is TGTGCCAGCAGCCGTAACAGGGGTGAAGAGACCCAGTACTTC. It specifies CASSRNRGEETQYF.

This chain connects TRBV12-3 or TRBV12-4 to TRBJ1-1; TRBD1 might be the D (6 bases). This CDR3 is 12 amino acids long. V was shortened by 4 bases and J by 9 bases, with 12 bases between the two germline ends. CDR3 nucleotides: TGTGCCAGCAGTTCACAAGACAGGAAAGCTTTCTTT. Its translation: CASSSQDRKAFF.

This clone was recorded only once. The genes are TRBV11-1 and TRBJ2-1; possibly TRBD2 for D (6 bases). V lost 2 bases to trimming and J lost 0 bases, with 11 bases between them. The CDR3 loop spans 16 amino acids. Germline assignment: CDR1 SGHAT and CDR2 FQDESV (reference sequence). CDR3 loop: CASSLTRGSSYNEQFF. CDR3 nucleotides: TGTGCCAGCAGCTTAACTCGGGGGAGCTCCTACAATGAGCAGTTCTTC.

V is TRBV15 and J is TRBJ2-1; 8 positions match TRBD2. CDR3 length: 15 residues. J gave up 5 bases and V 5 bases, and 8 bases lay outside the gene matches. Germline-derived CDR1 and CDR2 are LNHNV and YYDKDF (reference sequence). Here the CDR3 DNA reads TGTGCCACCAGCCGACTCCGGGAGGGTAACAATGAGCAGTTCTTC. Translated: CATSRLREGNNEQFF.

The V call is TRBV6-6, the J call TRBJ2-7; TRBD2 matches at 7 bases. V gave up 5 bases and J gave up 5 bases; unmatched junction bases: 6. CDR3 length equals 13 residues. Germline values: CDR1 MNHNY, CDR2 SVGAGI (reference sequence). The CDR3 loop reads CASSTTSYHEQYF. CDR3 coding DNA: TGTGCCAGCAGTACGACTAGCTACCACGAGCAGTACTTC.

This clone appeared once. The rearrangement joins TRBV11-2 to TRBJ1-2; D may be TRBD1 (5 bases). The CDR3 sequence is 12 residues long. V shed 0 bases and J shed 8 bases, with 7 bases lying between them. CDR1 and CDR2 (germline): SGHAT, FQNNGV. CDR3 nucleotides: TGTGCCAGCAGCTTAGAAGGGGAAGGCTACACCTTC. Encoded protein: CASSLEGEGYTF. The full variable domain, with the rest looked up from reference TRBV11-2 and TRBJ1-2, is EAGVAQSPRYKIIEKRQSVAFWCNPISGHATLYWYQQILGQGPKLLIQFQNNGVVDDSQLPKDRFSAERLKGVDSTLKIQPAKLEDSAVYLCASSLEGEGYTFGSGTRLTVV.

The chain carries TRBV5-4 and TRBJ1-4, with TRBD1 as a possible D gene (5 bases). Germline values: CDR1 SGHNT, CDR2 YYREEE (reference sequence). Trimming pared 4 bases from V and 8 bases from J, leaving 12 bases between. The CDR3 spans 13 residues. Written as DNA, the CDR3 is TGTGCCAGCAGCCCTTGGGGCGTCGAAAAACTGTTTTTT. Its protein is CASSPWGVEKLFF.

In its sample, this clone was seen once. The chain recombines TRBV2 with TRBJ2-1; the match to TRBD2 covers 13 bases. Germline assignment: CDR1 SNHLY and CDR2 FYNNEI. The CDR3 loop spans 17 amino acids. V was pared by 7 bases and J by 7 bases, with 13 bases of the junction left unmatched. The CDR3 is CASTLGLAGRFINEQFF. CDR3 DNA: TGTGCCAGCACCCTGGGACTAGCGGGGCGGTTCATTAATGAGCAGTTCTTC.

The chain uses TRBV11-2 and TRBJ1-1, with 9 bases matching TRBD1. V gave up 7 bases and J gave up 1 base; unmatched junction bases: 4. This CDR3 spans 14 amino acids. CDR1 and CDR2 from the germline V gene are SGHAT and FQNNGV. The CDR3 reads CASTGTGRNTEAFF. Written as DNA, the CDR3 is TGTGCCAGCACCGGGACAGGGAGGAACACTGAAGCTTTCTTT.

This rearrangement joins TRBV28 to TRBJ1-3; 7 nucleotides agree with TRBD1. V was pared by 6 bases and J by 4 bases, with 12 bases of the junction left unmatched. Germline CDR1 MDHEN, CDR2 SYDVKM. CDR3 length equals 16 residues. CDR3 DNA: TGTGCCAGCAGGTACCCCGGGACAGTAAGAGGAAACACCATATATTTT. Protein sequence: CASRYPGTVRGNTIYF.

This chain connects TRBV13 to TRBJ2-3; TRBD2 matches 11 bases. J lost 2 bases, V lost 5 bases, and 6 bases had no gene match. CDR3 length equals 16 residues. CDR1 and CDR2 (germline): PRHDT, FYEKMQ (reference sequence). The CDR3 spells CASSLAGLAVTDTQYF. The CDR3 DNA is TGTGCCAGCAGCCTCGCGGGACTAGCGGTCACAGATACGCAGTATTTT.

Only one count was recorded for this clone. No DNA is shown, since the ends of the CDR3 on it are uncertain; the CDR3 is the one TCRdb lists. The rearrangement joins TRBV6-5 to TRBJ1-4. CDR1 and CDR2 from the germline V gene are MNHEY and SVGAGI. From its first to its last residue, the CDR3 has 16 amino acids. CDR3 protein: CASSSSRTGTNEKLFF.

The gene calls are TRBV7-9 and TRBJ2-7, with D unresolved. Looked up from germline, CDR1 is SEHNR and CDR2 is FQNEAQ (reference sequence). V was shortened by 5 bases and J by 0 bases, with 14 bases between the two germline ends. The CDR3 loop spans 15 amino acids. This CDR3 reads CASSPDKAHSYEQYF. The CDR3 DNA reads TGTGCCAGCAGCCCTGACAAAGCCCACTCCTACGAGCAGTACTTC.

The gene calls are TRBV5-6 and TRBJ1-1; D is possibly TRBD1 (6 bases). V lost 4 bases and J 1 base, leaving 11 bases between the germline ends. CDR1 SGHDT and CDR2 YYEEEE come from the germline V gene. The CDR3 contains 14 residues. This chain's CDR3 is CASSKLTGNTEAFF. In DNA form, the CDR3 reads TGTGCCAGCAGCAAACTGACAGGGAACACTGAAGCTTTCTTT.

This chain uses TRBV5-1 with TRBJ2-1, with 10 bases fitting TRBD2. The CDR3 runs to 15 residues. Trimming at V came to 7 bases and at J to 4 bases, leaving 8 bases not matched to a gene. Germline loops: CDR1 SGHRS, CDR2 YFSETQ. CDR3 amino acids: CASGALAGPYNEQFF. CDR3 DNA: TGCGCCAGCGGAGCACTAGCGGGGCCTTACAATGAGCAGTTCTTC.

This rearrangement joins TRBV20-1 to TRBJ1-1; D gene uncertain. The CDR3 runs to 11 residues. The V and J ends lost 0 bases and 7 bases respectively, with 6 bases between them. Germline values: CDR1 DFQATT, CDR2 SNEGSKA (reference sequence). The chain's CDR3 is CSAREAGEAFF. The CDR3 region has the DNA TGCAGTGCTAGAGAGGCTGGTGAAGCTTTCTTT.

The chain couples TRBV29-1 to TRBJ2-7, with TRBD1 matching 7 bases. Germline values: CDR1 SQVTM, CDR2 ANQGSEA. This CDR3 has 14 amino acids. V lost 6 bases, J lost 0 bases, and 8 bases stayed unmatched. CDR3 nucleotides: TGCAGCGTCTTACAGGGGTTCGGCTCCTACGAGCAGTACTTC. Translating it yields CSVLQGFGSYEQYF.

This clone was picked up a small number of times. The chain carries TRBV6-6 and TRBJ1-4; D remains ambiguous. V was clipped by 5 bases and J by 6 bases, with 10 bases between them. This CDR3 is 13 amino acids long. Germline-derived CDR1 and CDR2 are MNHNY and SVGAGI (reference sequence). CDR3 sequence reads: CASSTQRDEKLFF. DNA of the CDR3: TGTGCCAGCAGTACCCAGCGGGATGAAAAACTGTTTTTT.

This chain joins TRBV5-1 and TRBJ1-1; 7 bases map to TRBD1. This CDR3 contains 14 residues. Looked up from germline, CDR1 is SGHRS and CDR2 is YFSETQ. V trimming: 4 bases; J trimming: 5 bases; junction bases outside the gene matches: 8. This chain's CDR3 is CASSPTGVGTEAFF. CDR3 coding DNA: TGCGCCAGCAGCCCAACAGGGGTAGGAACTGAAGCTTTCTTT. Filled out from reference TRBV5-1 and TRBJ1-1, the complete variable domain reads KAGVTQTPRYLIKTRGQQVTLSCSPISGHRSVSWYQQTPGQGLQFLFEYFSETQRNKGNFPGRFSGRQFSNSRSEMNVSTLELGDSALYLCASSPTGVGTEAFFGQGTRLTVV.